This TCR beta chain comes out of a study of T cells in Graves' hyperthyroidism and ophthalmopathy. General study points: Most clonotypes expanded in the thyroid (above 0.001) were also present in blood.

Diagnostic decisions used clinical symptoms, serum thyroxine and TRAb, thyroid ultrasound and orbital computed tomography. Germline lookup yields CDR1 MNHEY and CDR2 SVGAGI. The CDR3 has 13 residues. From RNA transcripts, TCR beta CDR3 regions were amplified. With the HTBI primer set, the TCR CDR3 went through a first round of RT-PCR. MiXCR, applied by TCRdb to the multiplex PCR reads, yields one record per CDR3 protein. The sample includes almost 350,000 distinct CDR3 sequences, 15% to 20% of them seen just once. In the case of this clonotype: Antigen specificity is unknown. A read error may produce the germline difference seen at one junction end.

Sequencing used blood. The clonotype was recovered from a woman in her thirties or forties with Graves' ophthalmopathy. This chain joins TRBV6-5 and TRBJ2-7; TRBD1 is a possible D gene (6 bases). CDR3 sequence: CASSYPGHQKSGF. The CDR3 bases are TGTGCCAGCAGTTACCCGGGACATCAAAAGTCTGGCTTC.